The 8 T cell receptor beta chains below all came from one sample that was sequenced in a study of post-analysis software for immune sequencing data. Study-wide findings and caveats: In patients, roughly 5 TRBV segments were more frequent than in controls, with TRBV5-6, TRBV5-1 and TRBV20-1 among them.

The antigens for these receptors are not known. Unique molecular identifiers tagged the TCR beta cDNA libraries. From the PCR reads, TCRdb called clonotypes with MiXCR, one entry per CDR3 protein. The top ten hold 1.7% of the sample, which has hundreds of thousands of distinct CDR3 sequences, around 47% seen once. Material for sequencing was blood. Receptors were obtained from a girl between 10 and 17 years old with multiple sclerosis.

CDR3 loop: CASGIQGNYGYTF. CDR3 DNA sequence: TGTGCCAGCGGCATACAGGGGAACTATGGCTACACCTTC. J is TRBJ1-2 and V is TRBV12-3 or TRBV12-4, with TRBD1 identical over 7 bases. V lost 8 bases to trimming and J lost 2 bases; unmatched junction nucleotides: 5. The CDR3 runs to 13 residues.

The chain joins TRBV20-1 to TRBJ2-5; the match to TRBD2 covers 13 bases. The V segment lost 4 bases and the J segment 4 bases; nucleotides outside the gene matches: 6. Per the germline V gene, CDR1 is DFQATT and CDR2 is SNEGSKA (reference sequence). The CDR3 spans 15 residues. The CDR3 is CSANSRLAGGETQYF. The CDR3 nucleotides are TGCAGTGCTAATTCACGACTAGCGGGGGGAGAGACCCAGTACTTC.

This rearrangement joins TRBV9 to TRBJ2-1; D is undetermined. This CDR3 is built from 16 residues. Trimming took off 0 bases at V and 0 bases at J, with 10 bases between the two ends. Per germline, CDR1 SGDLS and CDR2 YYNGEE. The CDR3 is CASSVDGWSSYNEQFF. For the CDR3, the DNA is TGTGCCAGCAGCGTAGATGGGTGGAGCTCCTACAATGAGCAGTTCTTC.

The chain combines TRBV12-3 or TRBV12-4 with TRBJ1-5, with D maybe TRBD1 (5 bases). CDR3 length: 15 amino acids. Trimming removed 5 bases from V and 0 bases from J, with 11 bases in between. The CDR3, as DNA: TGTGCCAGCAGTCCAGGACAAACTAGCAATCAGCCCCAGCATTTT. It yields the protein CASSPGQTSNQPQHF.

The gene calls are TRBV7-8 and TRBJ2-7, with a tentative D call TRBD1 (5 bases). This CDR3 has 15 residues. Germline-derived CDR1 and CDR2 are SGHVS and FQNEAQ. V was trimmed by 6 bases and J by 3 bases, leaving 18 bases between them. The CDR3 loop is CASRLGREGVYEQYF. The CDR3 nucleotides are TGTGCCAGCAGATTGGGCAGGGAAGGGGTCTACGAGCAGTACTTC.

This clonotype appeared a few times. The chain recombines TRBV7-2 with TRBJ2-7; tentatively, D is TRBD2 (5 bases). Looked up from germline, CDR1 is SGHTA and CDR2 is FQGNSA. This CDR3 has 14 residues. The V gene lost 7 bases and the J gene lost 0 bases, with 13 bases spanning the gap. The CDR3 bases are TGTGCCAGCACCTGGGCTAGCTCCTCCTACGAGCAGTACTTC. Amino acid sequence: CASTWASSSYEQYF.

This chain connects TRBV5-1 to TRBJ2-7; the match to TRBD1 covers 8 bases. The V and J ends lost 7 bases and 2 bases, in that order; junction bases with no gene match: 11. CDR3 length: 15 amino acids. CDR1 is SGHRS, CDR2 YFSETQ, per germline. The CDR3 spells CASGRGQGRPYEQYF. CDR3 nucleotide sequence: TGCGCCAGCGGCCGCGGACAGGGAAGGCCCTACGAGCAGTACTTC.

This chain uses TRBV5-1 with TRBJ1-1; D gene uncertain. Trimming pared 4 bases from V and 1 base from J, leaving 11 bases between. The germline V gene encodes CDR1 SGHRS and CDR2 YFSETQ. The CDR3 is 14 residues long. CDR3 coding DNA: TGCGCCAGCAGCCCGATATATCAGAACACTGAAGCTTTCTTT. It is translated as CASSPIYQNTEAFF.